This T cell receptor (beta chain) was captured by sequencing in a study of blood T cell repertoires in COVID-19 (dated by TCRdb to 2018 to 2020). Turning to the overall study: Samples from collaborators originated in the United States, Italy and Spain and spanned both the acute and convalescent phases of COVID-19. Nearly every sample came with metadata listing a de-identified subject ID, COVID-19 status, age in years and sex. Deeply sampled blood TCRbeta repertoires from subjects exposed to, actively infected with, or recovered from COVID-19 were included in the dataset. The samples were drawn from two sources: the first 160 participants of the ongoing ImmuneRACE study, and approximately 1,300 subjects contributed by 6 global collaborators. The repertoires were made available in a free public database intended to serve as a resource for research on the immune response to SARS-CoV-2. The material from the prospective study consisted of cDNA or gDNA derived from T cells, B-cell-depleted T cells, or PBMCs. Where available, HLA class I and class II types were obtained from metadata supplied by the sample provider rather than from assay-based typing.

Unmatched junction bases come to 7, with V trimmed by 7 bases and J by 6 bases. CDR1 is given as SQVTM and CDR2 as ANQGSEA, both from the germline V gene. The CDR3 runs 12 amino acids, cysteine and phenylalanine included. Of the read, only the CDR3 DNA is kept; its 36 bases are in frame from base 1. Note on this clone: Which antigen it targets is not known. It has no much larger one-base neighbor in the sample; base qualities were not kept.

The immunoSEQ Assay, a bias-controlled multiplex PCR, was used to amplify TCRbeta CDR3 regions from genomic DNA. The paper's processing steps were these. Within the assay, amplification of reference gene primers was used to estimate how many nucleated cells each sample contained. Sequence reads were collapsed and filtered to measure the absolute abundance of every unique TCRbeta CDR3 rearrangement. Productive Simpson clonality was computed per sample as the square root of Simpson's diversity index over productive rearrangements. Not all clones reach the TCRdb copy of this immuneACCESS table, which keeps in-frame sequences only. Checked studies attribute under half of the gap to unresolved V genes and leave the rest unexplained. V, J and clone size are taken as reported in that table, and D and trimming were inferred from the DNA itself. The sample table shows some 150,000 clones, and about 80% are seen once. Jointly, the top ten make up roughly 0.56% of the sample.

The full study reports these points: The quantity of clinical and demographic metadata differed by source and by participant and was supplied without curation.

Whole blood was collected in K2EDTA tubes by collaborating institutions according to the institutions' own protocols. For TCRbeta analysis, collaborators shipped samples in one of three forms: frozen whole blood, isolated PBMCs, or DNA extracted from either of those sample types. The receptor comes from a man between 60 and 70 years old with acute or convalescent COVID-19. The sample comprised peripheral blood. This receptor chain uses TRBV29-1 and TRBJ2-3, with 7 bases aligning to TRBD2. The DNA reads TGCAGCGCTGGGACTAATTCCGATACGCAGTATTTT. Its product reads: CSAGTNSDTQYF.